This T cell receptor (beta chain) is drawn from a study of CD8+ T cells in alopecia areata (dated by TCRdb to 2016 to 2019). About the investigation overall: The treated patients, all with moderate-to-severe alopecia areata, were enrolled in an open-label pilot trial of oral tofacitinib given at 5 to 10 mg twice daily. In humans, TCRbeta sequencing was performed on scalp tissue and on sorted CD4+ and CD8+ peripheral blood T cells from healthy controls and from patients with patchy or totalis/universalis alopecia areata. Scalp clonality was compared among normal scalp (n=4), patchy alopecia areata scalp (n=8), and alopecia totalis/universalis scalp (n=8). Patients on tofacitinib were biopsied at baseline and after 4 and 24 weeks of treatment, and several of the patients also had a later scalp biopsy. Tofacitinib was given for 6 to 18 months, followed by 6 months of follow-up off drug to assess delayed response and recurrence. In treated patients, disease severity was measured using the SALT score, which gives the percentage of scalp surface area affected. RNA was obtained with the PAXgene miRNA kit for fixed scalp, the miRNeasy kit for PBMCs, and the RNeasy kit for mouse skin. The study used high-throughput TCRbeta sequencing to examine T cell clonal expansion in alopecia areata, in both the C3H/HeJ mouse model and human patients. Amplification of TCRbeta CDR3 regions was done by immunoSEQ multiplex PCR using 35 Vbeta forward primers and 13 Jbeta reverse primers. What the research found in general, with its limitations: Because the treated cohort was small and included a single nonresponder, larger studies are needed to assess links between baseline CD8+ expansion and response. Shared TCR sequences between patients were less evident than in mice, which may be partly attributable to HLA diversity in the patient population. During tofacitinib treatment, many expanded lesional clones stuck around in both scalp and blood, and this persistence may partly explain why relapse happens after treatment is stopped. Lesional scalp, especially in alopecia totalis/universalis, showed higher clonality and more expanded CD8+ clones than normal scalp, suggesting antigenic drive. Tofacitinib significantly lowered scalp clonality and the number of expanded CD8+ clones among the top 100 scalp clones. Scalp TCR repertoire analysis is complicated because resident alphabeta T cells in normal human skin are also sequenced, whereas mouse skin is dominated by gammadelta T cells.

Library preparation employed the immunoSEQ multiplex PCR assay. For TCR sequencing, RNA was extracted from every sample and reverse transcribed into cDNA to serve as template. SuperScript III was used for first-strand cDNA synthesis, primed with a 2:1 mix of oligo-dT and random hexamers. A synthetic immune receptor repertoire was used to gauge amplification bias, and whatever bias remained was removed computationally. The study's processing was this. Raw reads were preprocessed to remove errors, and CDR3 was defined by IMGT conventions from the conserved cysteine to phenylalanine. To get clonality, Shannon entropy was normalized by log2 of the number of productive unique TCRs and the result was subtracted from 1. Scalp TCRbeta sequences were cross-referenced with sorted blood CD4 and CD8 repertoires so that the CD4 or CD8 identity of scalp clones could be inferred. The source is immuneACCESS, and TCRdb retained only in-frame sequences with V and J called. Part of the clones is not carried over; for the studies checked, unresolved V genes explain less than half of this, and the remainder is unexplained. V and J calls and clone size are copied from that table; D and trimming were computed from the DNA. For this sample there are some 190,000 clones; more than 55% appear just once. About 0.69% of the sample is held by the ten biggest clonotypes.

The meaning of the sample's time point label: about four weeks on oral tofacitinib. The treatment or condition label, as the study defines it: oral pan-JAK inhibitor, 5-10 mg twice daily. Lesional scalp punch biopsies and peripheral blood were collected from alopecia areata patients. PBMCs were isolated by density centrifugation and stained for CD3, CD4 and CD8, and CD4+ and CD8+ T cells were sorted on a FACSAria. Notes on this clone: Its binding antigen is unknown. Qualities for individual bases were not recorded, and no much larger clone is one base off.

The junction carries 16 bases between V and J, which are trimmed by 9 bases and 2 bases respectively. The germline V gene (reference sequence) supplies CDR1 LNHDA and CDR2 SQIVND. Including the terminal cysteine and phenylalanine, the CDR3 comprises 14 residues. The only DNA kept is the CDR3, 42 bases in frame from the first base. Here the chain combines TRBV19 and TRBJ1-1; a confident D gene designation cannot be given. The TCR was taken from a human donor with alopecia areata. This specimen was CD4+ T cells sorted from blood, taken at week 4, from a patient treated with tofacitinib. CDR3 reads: CASTTGPGNTEAFF. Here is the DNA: TGTGCCAGCACCACCGGGCCCGGAAACACTGAAGCTTTCTTT.